This is a list of T cell receptor beta chains from one sample in a study of cytomegalovirus exposure and HLA in healthy donors. Assay: immunoSEQ multiplex PCR; the TCRdb copy retains only in-frame clones and omits some. This table holds approximately 150,000 clones, roughly four fifths found once. Sequenced: PBMCs. The receptors here all came from a woman between 45 and 60 years old in good health and CMV-seronegative. Each CDR3 is given with its conserved first and last residue. D genes are given only for firm matches. For some rows the clone size is stated as once, few or many, or as a class when expanded; others skip it.

V gene	clone size	J gene	D gene	CDR3 protein	CDR3 DNA
TRBV6-1	-	TRBJ2-3	TRBD1	CASSGDRTTDTQYF	TGTGCCAGCAGCGGGGACAGAACCACAGATACGCAGTATTTT
TRBV4-2	-	TRBJ1-4	TRBD1	CASSQSTGPSNEKLFF	TGTGCCAGCAGCCAGTCGACAGGGCCCTCTAATGAAAAACTGTTTTTT
TRBV19	once	TRBJ2-3	-	CATGDTDTQYF	TGTGCCACAGGGGACACAGATACGCAGTATTTT
TRBV11-1	-	TRBJ2-7	TRBD1	CASSLPPGTGGPYEQYF	TGTGCCAGCAGCCTACCCCCCGGGACAGGGGGCCCCTACGAGCAGTACTTC
TRBV27	-	TRBJ2-1	TRBD2	CASSTSGTHSYNEQFF	TGTGCCAGCAGTACTAGCGGGACTCACTCCTACAATGAGCAGTTCTTC
TRBV4-1	-	TRBJ2-1	-	CASSQAGLWANEQFF	TGCGCCAGCAGCCAAGCGGGACTGTGGGCCAATGAGCAGTTCTTC
TRBV4-3	-	TRBJ1-1	-	CASSQDRGGSEAFF	TGCGCCAGCAGCCAAGATCGAGGGGGATCTGAAGCTTTCTTT
TRBV19	-	TRBJ2-5	TRBD1	CAIDRGQETQYF	TGTGCCATTGACAGGGGGCAAGAGACCCAGTACTTC
TRBV6-1	-	TRBJ1-2	TRBD1	CASSRDRGRGYTF	TGTGCCAGCAGTCGGGACAGGGGGCGAGGCTACACCTTC
TRBV14	-	TRBJ1-6	TRBD1	CASSQTAGGYSPLHF	TGTGCCAGCAGCCAAACGGCAGGGGGTTATTCACCCCTCCACTTT
TRBV18	-	TRBJ2-2	TRBD1	CASSPDRGTGELFF	TGTGCCAGCTCCCCGGACAGGGGCACCGGGGAGCTGTTTTTT
TRBV28	-	TRBJ2-7	-	CASSLVGYEQYF	TGTGCCAGCAGTTTAGTCGGGTACGAGCAGTACTTC
TRBV2	-	TRBJ1-3	-	CASISLMGNTIYF	TGTGCCAGCATTTCTCTAATGGGAAACACCATATATTTT
TRBV19	-	TRBJ1-4	-	CASRSLPGATNEKLFF	TGTGCCAGTAGGAGTTTACCCGGGGCAACTAATGAAAAACTGTTTTTT
TRBV18	-	TRBJ1-2	TRBD1	CASSPDLGQNYGYTF	TGTGCCAGCTCACCCGACCTGGGACAGAACTATGGCTACACCTTC
TRBV29-1	-	TRBJ2-5	TRBD2	CSVAPSGAAETQYF	TGCAGCGTTGCCCCTAGCGGGGCTGCTGAGACCCAGTACTTC
TRBV7-2	-	TRBJ2-7	-	CASSLVIGLASYEQYF	TGTGCCAGCAGCTTAGTAATTGGACTCGCCTCCTACGAGCAGTACTTC